The TCR beta chain described here comes from a study of blood T cell repertoires in COVID-19. Study overall: Italy, Spain and the United States were the sources of the convalescent and acute COVID-19 samples. PBMCs, B-cell-depleted T cells, or T cells provided the cDNA or gDNA that made up the material.

Source study methods: Using reference gene primer amplification, nucleated cell counts were estimated. This table comes from immunoSEQ multiplex PCR, and its TCRdb copy is limited to in-frame clones, with some not included. Clone size and V and J calls were adopted from that table, with D and trimming inferred from the DNA. The table includes roughly 700,000 clones, around 89% detected once. The CDR3 is made up of 13 amino acids. Germline V gene data show CDR1 as ENHRY and CDR2 as SYGVKD. V was cut by 4 bases and J by 1 base, with 7 bases left in between. Sample: peripheral blood. The receptor comes from a young woman with acute or convalescent COVID-19. The chain joins TRBV10-3 to TRBJ1-1; no reliable D call. CDR3 loop: CAISVAPNTEAFF. The CDR3 region has the DNA TGTGCCATCAGTGTGGCCCCGAACACTGAAGCTTTCTTT.